Sequencing of this T cell receptor (beta chain) was carried out in a study of control samples from healthy donors and cancer patients. This table comes from immunoSEQ multiplex PCR, and its TCRdb copy is limited to in-frame clones, with some not included. The profile shows around 80,000 clones, 94% of them singletons. Material: blood. The receptor was derived from a woman aged 25-40 years in good health.

Here the CDR3 reads CATSANTGNLDNEQFF. The CDR3 region has the DNA TGTGCCACCAGTGCAAATACAGGGAATCTCGACAATGAGCAGTTCTTC. This chain joins TRBV24-1 and TRBJ2-1; perhaps TRBD1 as D (6 bases). V dropped 5 bases and J dropped 5 bases, with 18 bases sitting between them. The length of the CDR3 is 16 residues. In germline, CDR1 is KGHDR, CDR2 SFDVKD.